The clone carrying this T cell receptor beta chain has a handful of counts. What it binds is unknown. The data stem from a study of cytomegalovirus exposure and HLA in healthy donors. Study-wide findings and caveats: While the bulk of TCR sequences proved rare, some public TCRs turned up in many donors. There were fewer than 200 TCR beta chains listed as cytomegalovirus-associated.

CDR1 is SNHLY, CDR2 FYNNEI, per germline. The CDR3 covers 15 residues. With V trimmed by 2 bases and J by 2 bases, 1 base remained unmatched. Method: immunoSEQ multiplex PCR; TCRdb's copy keeps in-frame clones and lacks some. The profile shows about 56,000 clones, roughly 87% of them singletons. The source is a woman aged 18-29 years in good health and CMV-seronegative. V usage is TRBV2 and J usage is TRBJ2-3, with TRBD2 identical over 10 bases. Sequenced material: PBMCs. CDR3 bases: TGTGCCAGCAGTGAACTAGCGGGGGACACAGATACGCAGTATTTT. As protein: CASSELAGDTDTQYF.